This record covers a single TCR beta chain. What this receptor recognizes is not known. No qualities accompany the bases; no much larger clone lies one base away. This sample is part of a study of cytomegalovirus exposure and HLA in healthy donors (dated by TCRdb to about 2017). With respect to the entire study: According to a later analysis, the approximately 120 validation repertoires were produced on the same platform as the 700 or so repertoires of the first cohort. The study was designed to test whether signatures of past pathogen exposure could be identified by cataloging public T cell receptors. A separate validation cohort of 100 to 150 different subjects was used in addition to the roughly 640-subject first cohort. To predict cytomegalovirus infection status, the study combined high-throughput TCR immunosequencing, statistical association of individual TCRs with disease status, and machine learning. On the study overall, not on this receptor specifically: The classifier was reported to diagnose cytomegalovirus status with high specificity and sensitivity in both the original and validation cohorts. Subsequent analysis determined that TCRs grouped into clusters in the first cohort also showed a tendency toward co-occurrence across the 120 validation repertoires, and 85% to 95% of cluster scores exceeded 0. A later analysis had no HLA typing for the validation cohort, so co-occurrence there was scored across all 120 or so repertoires. In vitro tests confirmed that three of the cytomegalovirus-associated TCR beta chains recognize cytomegalovirus antigens. The authors suggested that the approach could potentially be extended to other disease states and immunological phenotypes. The study gave a list of over 150 TCR beta chains associated with cytomegalovirus. Most TCR sequences were seen in very few donors, while some public TCRs were found in many individuals.

The CDR3, from cysteine to phenylalanine, totals 18 residues. Only the CDR3 region is kept as DNA, spanning 54 bases read in frame from base 1. CDR1 and CDR2, per the germline V gene, are MGHRA and YSYEKL. The trim is 1 base for V and 3 bases for J, with a gap of 21 bases between the germline ends. The method was the immunoSEQ multiplex PCR assay. The authors processed their data as follows. To diagnose cytomegalovirus status from the catalog of TCR beta chain sequences, a statistical classification framework was built. TCRdb limited this immuneACCESS table to in-frame rearrangements with V and J called. A share of clones is missing; checked studies link under half to unresolved V genes, and the rest is unexplained. V and J calls and clone size come straight from that table; D and trimming were deduced from the DNA. For this sample there are 200,000 to 300,000 clones; roughly 91% appear just once. Roughly 3% of the sample belongs to the ten largest clones.

Donors formed part of the validation cohort, which comprised 120 subjects and was distinct from the first cohort of several hundred subjects. This sequence uses TRBV4-1 and TRBJ1-2; a tentative D call is TRBD1 (6 bases match). Material: PBMCs. This sequence originates from a woman aged 25 to 39 in good health and CMV-seronegative. The bases read TGCGCCAGCAGCCAAGTTGGGGTAGGGGGGATCGGTGACTATGGCTACACCTTC. It is translated as CASSQVGVGGIGDYGYTF.